This is a list of T cell receptor beta chains from one sample in a study of blood T cells in healthy people across ages. TCRdb independently ran MiXCR on the 5' RACE reads; one entry per CDR3 protein. The sample records approximately 780,000 distinct CDR3 sequences, approximately 24% being singletons. The same sample was also used in a study of T cells of mothers and their children.

Sequenced input: blood. Receptor source: a boy aged 10-17 years in good health. Each CDR3 is given with its conserved first and last residue. The D gene is left open where the match is weak. Clone size is shown for a subset of rows, as once, few, many or a class of expanded clone.

J gene,clone size,V gene,D gene,CDR3 DNA,CDR3 protein
TRBJ1-1,few,TRBV6-4,NA,TGTGCCAGCAGTGCGGAGGGGGAGGTCAGTGAAGCTTTCTTT,CASSAEGEVSEAFF
TRBJ1-2,NA,TRBV19,NA,TGTGCCAGTAACGCCGAGGGGGGTTGGGGCTACACCTTC,CASNAEGGWGYTF
TRBJ2-1,few,TRBV7-3,NA,TGTGCCAGCAGCTTATACGGAAATTCCTACAATGAGCAGTTCTTC,CASSLYGNSYNEQFF
TRBJ1-3,few,TRBV28,NA,TGTGCCAGCGGTTTCAGGGGAGGGGCGTATGGAAACACCATATATTTT,CASGFRGGAYGNTIYF
TRBJ2-5,few,TRBV11-2,TRBD1,TGTGCCAGCAGCGATCGCCTACAGGGGGGAATGGAGACCCAGTACTTC,CASSDRLQGGMETQYF
TRBJ1-5,few,TRBV7-3,NA,TGTGCCAGCAGCCGCCATCAGCCCCAGCATTTT,CASSRHQPQHF
TRBJ1-1,few,TRBV5-1,TRBD1,TGCGCCAGCAGCTTGGTAGACAGGGGCACTGAAGCTTTCTTT,CASSLVDRGTEAFF
TRBJ2-1,few,TRBV10-3,NA,TGTGCCATCTCCGCGGGCAGGGGCGGCAATGAGCAGTTCTTC,CAISAGRGGNEQFF
TRBJ1-4,NA,TRBV5-1,NA,TGCGCCAGCAGCTTGACGGTGAGCGTGAATGAAAAACTGTTTTTT,CASSLTVSVNEKLFF
TRBJ1-5,few,TRBV18,NA,TGTGCCAGCTCATACACAGGGAGCAATCAGCCCCAGCATTTT,CASSYTGSNQPQHF
TRBJ2-5,few,TRBV7-4,NA,TGTGCCAGCAGCTTATCAGTAATTTACCAAGAGACCCAGTACTTC,CASSLSVIYQETQYF
TRBJ2-4,NA,TRBV20-1,TRBD1,TGCAGTGCTAGAACCGACAGGGGAATGAACATTCAGTACTTC,CSARTDRGMNIQYF
TRBJ2-5,NA,TRBV20-1,TRBD2,TGCAGCTTAAAGACTAGCGGCGAGACCCAGTACTTC,CSLKTSGETQYF
TRBJ2-4,NA,TRBV6-1,NA,TGTGCCAGCAGTGAAGCGTGGGGAAACATTCAGTACTTC,CASSEAWGNIQYF
TRBJ1-3,NA,TRBV29-1,NA,TGCAGCGTTGAGGGGTCTGGAAACACCATATATTTT,CSVEGSGNTIYF
TRBJ1-1,few,TRBV18,NA,TGTGCCAGCTCTAAGGAAAGTAACACTGAAGCTTTCTTT,CASSKESNTEAFF
TRBJ2-7,NA,TRBV20-1,NA,TGCAGTGCTCCCCTCCGGGGGCGGTACGAGCAGTACTTC,CSAPLRGRYEQYF
TRBJ2-3,few,TRBV3-1,TRBD2,TGTGCCAGCAGCCACGAAGTAGCGGGGCCCACAGATACGCAGTATTTT,CASSHEVAGPTDTQYF
TRBJ2-7,few,TRBV7-8,TRBD2,TGTGCCAGCAAGGCTAGCGGGGTTGTGGTCGACGAGCAGTACTTC,CASKASGVVVDEQYF
TRBJ2-3,NA,TRBV2,TRBD2,TGTGCCAGCAGGGGGGGGGTCCTCTGGGATACGCAGTATTTT,CASRGGVLWDTQYF
TRBJ2-4,NA,TRBV9,TRBD2,TGTGCCAGCAGCGGAGCTTGGGGGGGTAGGAACATTCAGTACTTC,CASSGAWGGRNIQYF
TRBJ2-7,NA,TRBV29-1,TRBD1,TGCAGCGTTGAAGCTACAGGGGACGAGCAGTACTTC,CSVEATGDEQYF
TRBJ1-2,NA,TRBV6-5,NA,TGTGCCAGCAAAATTTCGAGGACAGCGGGCTATGGCTACACCTTC,CASKISRTAGYGYTF
TRBJ2-5,NA,TRBV12-3/TRBV12-4,NA,TGTGCCAGCAGTTTAGGGCAGGGAGGGGGGACCCAGTACTTC,CASSLGQGGGTQYF
TRBJ2-7,few,TRBV6-2/TRBV6-3,TRBD2,TGTGCCAGCAGTGGGAGAGGGACTAGCTCTAGCCACGAGCAGTACTTC,CASSGRGTSSSHEQYF
TRBJ1-1,NA,TRBV25-1,NA,TGTGCCAGCAGTGAATCTCACGGCAACACTGAAGCTTTCTTT,CASSESHGNTEAFF
TRBJ2-7,few,TRBV29-1,NA,TGCAGCGTTGGTGCAGGGAGCTCCTACGAGCAGTACTTC,CSVGAGSSYEQYF
TRBJ2-4,few,TRBV27,NA,TGTGCCAGCAAGAGGGGGGTAGCCAAAAACATTCAGTACTTC,CASKRGVAKNIQYF
TRBJ1-1,NA,TRBV5-1,NA,TGCGCCAGCAGCTTGGACAGGAGCGCTGAAGCTTTCTTT,CASSLDRSAEAFF
TRBJ1-2,NA,TRBV5-1,NA,TGCGCCAGCAGCTTGGAAGGCAGGGGAGCCTATGGCTACACCTTC,CASSLEGRGAYGYTF
TRBJ2-1,NA,TRBV9,NA,TGTGCCAGCAGCACCCGGGGACCAGACAATGAGCAGTTCTTC,CASSTRGPDNEQFF
TRBJ1-1,few,TRBV20-1,NA,TGCAGTGCTAGCGACAAGGACACTGAAGCTTTCTTT,CSASDKDTEAFF
TRBJ2-7,NA,TRBV21-1,NA,TGTGCCAGCAGCACCACCGGGACAGGGAGCTGCGAGCAGTACTTC,CASSTTGTGSCEQYF
TRBJ2-1,NA,TRBV10-2,TRBD2,TGCGCCAGCCTACTAGCGGGAGGGTCCAATGAGCAGTTCTTC,CASLLAGGSNEQFF
TRBJ1-4,NA,TRBV7-8,NA,TGTGCCAGCAGCTCCGCACCCGAGGTTGAAAAACTGTTTTTT,CASSSAPEVEKLFF
TRBJ2-7,few,TRBV5-5,NA,TGTGCCAGCAGCCTCCTAATGCGGGCCTACGAGCAGTACTTC,CASSLLMRAYEQYF
TRBJ2-7,NA,TRBV11-2,NA,TGTGCCAGCAGCTTAGTTCGATACACCTACGAGCAGTACTTC,CASSLVRYTYEQYF
TRBJ2-1,NA,TRBV12-3/TRBV12-4,NA,TGTGCCAGCAGTTTCCCCGACAGGTCACGGTATGAGCAGTTCTTC,CASSFPDRSRYEQFF
TRBJ2-3,many,TRBV7-2,NA,TGTGCCAGCAGCTTAGCAGGGGCTAGCACAGATACGCAGTATTTT,CASSLAGASTDTQYF
TRBJ2-1,few,TRBV10-2,NA,TGCGCCAGCAGTGTTTACATCACCCCTTACAATGAGCAGTTCTTC,CASSVYITPYNEQFF